These 28 T cell receptor beta chains share one sample of origin, sequenced in a study of blood T cell repertoires in COVID-19. Sequencing used immunoSEQ multiplex PCR; TCRdb keeps in-frame clones, though not all of them. The sample holds about 130,000 clones, 70% to 85% seen once. The sample comprised peripheral blood. The receptors come from a woman aged 60-75 years with acute or convalescent COVID-19.

The gene calls are TRBV10-1 and TRBJ1-6; D ambiguous. Trimming removed 6 bases from V and 4 bases from J, with 7 bases in between. The CDR3 loop spans 13 amino acids. Germline CDR1 reads WNHNN; CDR2 reads SYGVQD (reference sequence). Written as DNA, the CDR3 is TGCGCCAGCAGCGAGCAGTATAATTCACCCCTCCACTTT. Its translation is CASSEQYNSPLHF.

This chain uses TRBV2 with TRBJ1-2; D ambiguous. The CDR3 sequence is 14 residues long. The V and J ends lost 6 bases and 4 bases respectively, with 15 bases between them. CDR1 is SNHLY and CDR2 is FYNNEI in the germline V gene. In DNA form, the CDR3 reads TGTGCCAGCAGCACGCCACGGGAAGCCTATGGCTACACCTTC. Protein product: CASSTPREAYGYTF.

This clone was found a few times. The J gene is TRBJ1-4, the V gene TRBV19; 10 bases are shared with TRBD1. The germline V gene encodes CDR1 LNHDA and CDR2 SQIVND (reference sequence). CDR3 length: 14 amino acids. The J segment lost 10 bases and the V segment lost 8 bases, leaving 10 bases of the junction unmatched. The CDR3 loop is CASYPGDRGGKLFF. The CDR3 nucleotides are TGTGCCAGTTACCCTGGGGACAGGGGAGGAAAACTGTTTTTT.

The chain employs TRBV6-5 and TRBJ1-2, with D hard to call. Germline values: CDR1 MNHEY, CDR2 SVGAGI. The CDR3 runs 11 residues. The ends were cut back, 7 bases at V and 9 bases at J, with 12 bases in the middle. This CDR3 reads CASNLDGSYTF. The CDR3 coding sequence is TGTGCCAGCAATCTGGACGGGAGCTACACCTTC.

This chain connects TRBV6-6 to TRBJ1-1; D unresolved. Trimming took 4 bases from V and 5 from J, leaving 8 bases between them. CDR3 length: 12 amino acids. Germline CDR1 reads MNHNY; CDR2 reads SVGAGI (reference sequence). The CDR3 loop is CASSFAGTEAFF. Written as DNA, the CDR3 is TGTGCCAGCAGTTTCGCGGGGACTGAAGCTTTCTTT.

The chain recombines TRBV29-1 with TRBJ2-5; 13 nucleotides line up with TRBD2. The CDR3 is made up of 14 amino acids. The germline CDR1 and CDR2 sequences are SQVTM and ANQGSEA. J gave up 2 bases and V 7 bases, and 4 bases lay outside the gene matches. The CDR3: CSAGTSGTQETQYF. The CDR3 DNA follows: TGCAGCGCAGGGACTAGCGGGACACAAGAGACCCAGTACTTC.

The V gene is TRBV7-2, the J gene TRBJ1-4, with D possibly TRBD1 on 6 matching bases. The CDR3 has 15 amino acids. V lost 5 bases to trimming and J lost 7 bases, with 17 bases between them. Per the germline V gene, CDR1 is SGHTA and CDR2 is FQGNSA. In DNA, the CDR3 is TGTGCCAGCAGCCTTAGTGGGGGGGGCGGTGAAAAACTGTTTTTT. Residues: CASSLSGGGGEKLFF.

With regard to this clone: Other DNA sequences within the sample encode an identical CDR3. The chain links TRBV30 to TRBJ1-1, with D tentatively TRBD1 (6 bases). The germline V gene has CDR1 GTSNPN and CDR2 SVGIG (reference sequence). This CDR3 comprises 13 residues. Trimming cost V 0 bases and J 5 bases, with 10 bases left between them. The CDR3 DNA sequence: TGTGCCTGGAGTGTACAGGGCCGGACTGAAGCTTTCTTT. Residues: CAWSVQGRTEAFF.

This clone was recorded once. CDR3 nucleotides: TGTGCCAGCAGTGAAATGCCCGGGGGGAGCCAGCCCCAGCATTTT. Protein: CASSEMPGGSQPQHF. This rearrangement joins TRBV2 to TRBJ1-5, with a weak D call TRBD1 (5 bases). The CDR3 covers 15 residues. The V gene's germline CDR1 is SNHLY and CDR2 FYNNEI. V gave up 2 bases and J gave up 7 bases, with 15 bases separating them. Looking up the rest from reference TRBV2 and TRBJ1-5 gives the full variable domain: EPEVTQTPSHQVTQMGQEVILRCVPISNHLYFYWYRQILGQKVEFLVSFYNNEISEKSEIFDDQFSVERPDGSNFTLKIRSTKLEDSAMYFCASSEMPGGSQPQHFGDGTRLSIL.

The chain links TRBV7-8 to TRBJ2-2; 9 nucleotides align to TRBD2. The CDR3 spans 17 residues. CDR1 SGHVS and CDR2 FQNEAQ come from the germline V gene. J was trimmed by 7 bases and V by 2 bases; bases with no gene match: 11. DNA for the CDR3: TGTGCCAGCAGCTTATCCTGGCTAGCGGGGACCGTCGGGGAGCTGTTTTTT. It yields the protein CASSLSWLAGTVGELFF.

This sequence joins TRBV13 and TRBJ1-2, with D perhaps TRBD1 (6 bases). The V and J ends lost 1 base and 8 bases respectively, with 8 bases between them. This CDR3 region has 12 residues. Germline V gene lookup returns CDR1 PRHDT and CDR2 FYEKMQ (reference sequence). CDR3 bases: TGTGCCAGCAGCTTAGACAGGGTAGGCTACACCTTC. Residues: CASSLDRVGYTF.

The chain has TRBV18 and TRBJ2-3, with a weak D call TRBD1 (6 bases). CDR1 is KGHSH and CDR2 is LQKENI in the germline V gene. V lost 3 bases, J lost 4 bases, and 11 bases lay in between. The CDR3 has 14 residues. CDR3 nucleotides: TGTGCCAGCTCACCCAGGGGAGACCCAGATACGCAGTATTTT. It is translated as CASSPRGDPDTQYF.

This rearrangement joins TRBV4-2 to TRBJ2-3; no reliable D call. CDR3 length: 16 residues. Germline CDR1 and CDR2: LGHNA and YNFKEQ. Trimming cost V 1 base and J 1 base, with 12 bases left between them. CDR3 amino acids: CASSQAARWGTDTQYF. In DNA, the CDR3 is TGTGCCAGCAGCCAAGCCGCGCGGTGGGGCACAGATACGCAGTATTTT.

J is TRBJ1-2 and V is TRBV6-6, with 7 nucleotides matching TRBD1. The CDR3 is 15 residues long. Germline trimming cut 6 bases from V and 6 bases from J; bases unmatched to any gene: 13. CDR1 MNHNY and CDR2 SVGAGI come from the germline V gene (reference sequence). The CDR3 coding sequence is TGTGCCAGCAGCTCAGACAGGGCTGGGGGAAATGGCTACACCTTC. Translation gives CASSSDRAGGNGYTF.

This clone was counted a few times. The chain employs TRBV29-1 and TRBJ1-1; D uncertain. V shed 6 bases and J shed 4 bases, with 12 bases lying between them. Germline assignment: CDR1 SQVTM and CDR2 ANQGSEA. The CDR3 totals 12 residues. CDR3 sequence: CSVVDPGTEAFF. For the CDR3, the DNA is TGCAGCGTCGTTGATCCGGGCACTGAAGCTTTCTTT.

V usage is TRBV19 and J usage is TRBJ2-7; 8 bases map to TRBD1. The V and J ends lost 1 base and 0 bases, in that order; junction bases with no gene match: 8. Per the germline V gene, CDR1 is LNHDA and CDR2 is SQIVND (reference sequence). The CDR3 length is 17 residues. Written as DNA, the CDR3 is TGTGCCAGTAGTATAGGCACAGGGGGACTTCTCTCCTACGAGCAGTACTTC. Amino acid sequence: CASSIGTGGLLSYEQYF.

This sequence joins TRBV6-5 and TRBJ2-1; 8 bases match TRBD1. The CDR3 is 14 residues long. V lost 10 bases, J lost 7 bases, and 12 bases stayed unmatched. CDR1 is MNHEY and CDR2 is SVGAGI in the germline V gene. CDR3 DNA: TGTGCCACAAAAAGACAGGGGATGGGGAATGAGCAGTTCTTC. Translated, it gives CATKRQGMGNEQFF.

The V and J genes are TRBV9 and TRBJ2-1; 7 positions match TRBD2. This CDR3 is 15 amino acids long. The germline CDR1 and CDR2 sequences are SGDLS and YYNGEE. The J segment lost 0 bases and the V segment lost 1 base, leaving 1 base of the junction unmatched. The CDR3 loop reads CASSVRGDSYNEQFF. The CDR3 DNA sequence: TGTGCCAGCAGCGTACGGGGGGACTCCTACAATGAGCAGTTCTTC.

This chain connects TRBV27 to TRBJ1-5; 12 nucleotides line up with TRBD1. The CDR3 loop spans 16 amino acids. Germline lookup yields CDR1 MNHEY and CDR2 SMNVEV (reference sequence). V was pared by 6 bases and J by 5 bases, with 8 bases of the junction left unmatched. Here the CDR3 DNA reads TGTGCCAGCAGGGGCTGGGGACAGGGGGCGGATCAGCCCCAGCATTTT. Residues: CASRGWGQGADQPQHF.

The chain carries TRBV2 and TRBJ1-2; 11 bases are a match to TRBD1. V was clipped by 6 bases and J by 4 bases; unmatched bases: 13. This CDR3 has 17 residues. Looked up from germline, CDR1 is SNHLY and CDR2 is FYNNEI. The CDR3 is CASSPRGQGARSYGYTF. The CDR3 DNA follows: TGTGCCAGCAGCCCCCGAGGACAGGGGGCCCGCAGCTATGGCTACACCTTC.

V gene TRBV4-1 combines with J gene TRBJ1-4; 10 bases align to TRBD1. V lost 1 base to trimming and J lost 7 bases; unmatched junction nucleotides: 3. Germline V lookup: CDR1 MGHRA, CDR2 YSYEKL. The CDR3 is made up of 15 amino acids. DNA of the CDR3: TGCGCCAGCAGCCAAGTGACAGGGGGCGTTGAAAAACTGTTTTTT. It encodes CASSQVTGGVEKLFF.

The gene calls are TRBV6-5 and TRBJ2-1; 9 bases are shared with TRBD2. CDR1 and CDR2 from the germline V gene are MNHEY and SVGAGI. CDR3 length: 13 residues. V gave up 7 bases and J gave up 9 bases; unmatched junction bases: 7. The CDR3 sequence: CASNAGGLGEQFF. CDR3 in DNA: TGTGCCAGCAACGCGGGGGGGCTGGGTGAGCAGTTCTTC.

The rearrangement links TRBV18 to TRBJ2-1; no reliable D call. Germline lookup yields CDR1 KGHSH and CDR2 LQKENI. Trimming pared 8 bases from V and 0 bases from J, leaving 8 bases between. The CDR3 runs 13 residues. CDR3 DNA: TGTGCCAGCACTCTGAGCTCCTACAATGAGCAGTTCTTC. Amino acid sequence: CASTLSSYNEQFF.

The chain uses TRBV19 and TRBJ2-5; TRBD1 matches 10 bases. This CDR3 region has 17 residues. The junction had 12 bases not matched to a gene; V was cut back by 5 bases and J by 3 bases. From germline, CDR1 is LNHDA and CDR2 SQIVND (reference sequence). In DNA, the CDR3 is TGTGCCAGTAGTGCGTCCGGGACAGGGGCCAGTAAAGAGACCCAGTACTTC. It yields the protein CASSASGTGASKETQYF.

The rearrangement uses TRBV2 and TRBJ1-4; D is ambiguous. CDR1 is SNHLY, CDR2 FYNNEI, per germline. V was shortened by 0 bases and J by 5 bases, with 10 bases between the two germline ends. This CDR3 spans 15 amino acids. The DNA for the CDR3 is TGTGCCAGCAGTGAAGCAGCGAGGAGGAATGAAAAACTGTTTTTT. Translating it yields CASSEAARRNEKLFF. The entire variable domain, with the rest obtained from reference TRBV2 and TRBJ1-4, is as follows: EPEVTQTPSHQVTQMGQEVILRCVPISNHLYFYWYRQILGQKVEFLVSFYNNEISEKSEIFDDQFSVERPDGSNFTLKIRSTKLEDSAMYFCASSEAARRNEKLFFGSGTQLSVL.

V is TRBV4-2 and J is TRBJ1-4; 8 bases fit TRBD1. V lost 0 bases to trimming and J lost 11 bases; unmatched junction nucleotides: 11. The CDR3 has 16 amino acids. Germline values: CDR1 LGHNA, CDR2 YNFKEQ. DNA for the CDR3: TGTGCCAGCAGCCAAGAGATCGGACAGGGCCCAGAGAAACTGTTTTTT. Its translation is CASSQEIGQGPEKLFF.

The V and J genes are TRBV3-1 (or the pseudogene TRBV3-2) and TRBJ1-4; D call uncertain. Trimming took 4 bases from V and 7 from J, leaving 10 bases between them. Germline V gives CDR1 LGHDT, CDR2 YNNKEL (reference sequence). This CDR3 comprises 13 residues. The CDR3 nucleotides read TGTGCCAGCAGCCCCCGGGGAGGTGAAAAACTGTTTTTT. Translated, it gives CASSPRGGEKLFF.

This clone has just one count. This chain uses TRBV5-5 with TRBJ1-5; D possibly corresponds to TRBD1 (5 bases). CDR3 length equals 14 residues. In germline, CDR1 is SGHKS, CDR2 YYEKEE (reference sequence). The germline V and J ends were trimmed by 0 bases and 7 bases, with 11 bases remaining between them. CDR3 amino acids: CASSLDGGGQPQHF. CDR3 DNA: TGTGCCAGCAGCTTGGATGGGGGAGGGCAGCCCCAGCATTTT.